One TCR beta chain is described in this entry. The antigen is not known. One end of the junction fails to match germline, which may point to a read error. The sample is drawn from a study of molecular identifiers for immune sequencing clone quantification. Broader study findings: The share of molecules held by clones above 20 RNA copies was over 99% in effector cells and under 1% in naive cells.

Bulk TCR library preparation followed previously described methods with listed TCR primers. TCRdb processed the PCR reads anew with MiXCR; each CDR3 protein has one entry. The repertoire holds some 100,000 distinct CDR3 sequences, with over 30% as singletons. The sequence was obtained from a human donor in good health. Some libraries in this study had Jurkat cell RNA spiked in. Sequenced material: naive CD8+ T cells from blood, with Jurkat cell RNA spiked in. Subset noted: FACS-sorted CD8+CD4-CCR7+CD45RA+ naive T cells.

CDR3 loop: CASSMVAENTDAFF. DNA of the CDR3: TGTGCCAGCAGTATGGTGGCGGAGAACACTGACGCTTTCTTT. The chain has TRBV6-4 and TRBJ1-1; no clear D gene. This CDR3 comprises 14 residues. Germline V gene data show CDR1 as MRHNA and CDR2 as SNTAGT.